The clone carrying this T cell receptor (beta chain) was seen a single time. The data belong to a study of Ad26.COV2.S vaccination and SARS-CoV-2 variants. Treatment described: some 20 received Ad26.COV2.S at low or high dose, single or two shots; several received placebo; per-sample allocation not given. Sample collection was performed on day 63 after the first vaccine or placebo injection. Produced via immunoSEQ multiplex PCR; TCRdb's table is partial and in-frame only. The sample includes about 370,000 clones, approximately 90% of them seen just once. The CDR3 has 13 residues. CDR1 SEHNR and CDR2 FQNEAQ come from the germline V gene (reference sequence). Trimming left V 0 bases short and J 4 bases short, with 6 bases between.

The gene calls are TRBV7-9 and TRBJ1-2, with D uncertain. Sample: peripheral blood, taken in a trial of Ad26.COV2.S vaccine versus placebo. The TCR originated in a person between 18 and 65 years old who received the Ad26.COV2.S COVID-19 vaccine or a placebo. The CDR3 spells CASSLARAYGYTF. DNA of the CDR3: TGTGCCAGCAGCTTAGCCCGGGCCTATGGCTACACCTTC.